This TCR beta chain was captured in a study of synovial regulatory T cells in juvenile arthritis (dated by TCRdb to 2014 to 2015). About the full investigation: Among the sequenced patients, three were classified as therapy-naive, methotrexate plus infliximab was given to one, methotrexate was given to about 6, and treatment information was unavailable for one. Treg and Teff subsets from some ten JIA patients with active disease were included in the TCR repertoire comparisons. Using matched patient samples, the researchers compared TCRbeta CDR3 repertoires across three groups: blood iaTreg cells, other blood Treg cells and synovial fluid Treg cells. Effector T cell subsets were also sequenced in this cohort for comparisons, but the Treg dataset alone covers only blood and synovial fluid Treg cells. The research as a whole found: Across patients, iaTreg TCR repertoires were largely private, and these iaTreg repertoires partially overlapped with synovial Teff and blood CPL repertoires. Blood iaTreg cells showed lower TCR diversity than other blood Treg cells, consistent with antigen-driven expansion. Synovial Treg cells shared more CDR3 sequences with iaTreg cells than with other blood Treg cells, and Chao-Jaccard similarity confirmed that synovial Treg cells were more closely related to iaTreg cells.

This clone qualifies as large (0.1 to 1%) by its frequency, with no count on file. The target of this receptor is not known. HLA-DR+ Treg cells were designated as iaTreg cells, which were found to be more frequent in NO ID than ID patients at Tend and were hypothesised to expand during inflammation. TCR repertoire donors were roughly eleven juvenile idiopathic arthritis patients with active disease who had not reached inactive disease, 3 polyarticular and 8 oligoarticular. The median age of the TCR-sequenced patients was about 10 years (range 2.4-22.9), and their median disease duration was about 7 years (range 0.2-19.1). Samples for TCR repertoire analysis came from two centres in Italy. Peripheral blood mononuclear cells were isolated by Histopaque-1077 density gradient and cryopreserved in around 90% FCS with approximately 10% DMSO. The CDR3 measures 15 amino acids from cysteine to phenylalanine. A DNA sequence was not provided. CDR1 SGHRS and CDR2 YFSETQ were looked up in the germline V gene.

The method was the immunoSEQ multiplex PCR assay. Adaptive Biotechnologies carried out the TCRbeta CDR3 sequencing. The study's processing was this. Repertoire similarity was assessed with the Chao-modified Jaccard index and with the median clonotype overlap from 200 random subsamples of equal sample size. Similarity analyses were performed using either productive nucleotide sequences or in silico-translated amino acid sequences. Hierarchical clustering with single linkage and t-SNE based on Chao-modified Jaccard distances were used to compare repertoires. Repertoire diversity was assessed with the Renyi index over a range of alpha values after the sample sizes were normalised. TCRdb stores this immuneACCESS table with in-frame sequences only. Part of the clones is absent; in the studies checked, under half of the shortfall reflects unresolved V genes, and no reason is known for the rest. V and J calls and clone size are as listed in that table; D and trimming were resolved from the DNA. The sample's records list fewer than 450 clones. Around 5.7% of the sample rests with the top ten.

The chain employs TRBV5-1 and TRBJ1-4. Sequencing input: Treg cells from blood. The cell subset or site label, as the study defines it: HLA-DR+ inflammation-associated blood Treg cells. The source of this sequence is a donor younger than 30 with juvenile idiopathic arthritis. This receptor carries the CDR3 CASSLVGRPNEKLFF.